The rows below give T cell receptor beta chains drawn from one sample of a study of identical twins. TCRdb re-analysed the 5' RACE reads in MiXCR, keeping a single row per CDR3 protein. Of about 720,000 distinct CDR3 sequences in the sample, less than 10% were seen once. The same specimen was also included in a second study, on yellow fever vaccine responses in identical twins.

Sequencing was carried out using PBMCs. These receptors were taken from a woman between 18 and 30 years old in good health. CDR3s include the opening cysteine and the closing phenylalanine or tryptophan. Each record gives: J gene, D gene, V gene, clone size, CDR3 protein, CDR3 DNA. The D gene is left open where the match is weak. Part of the rows lack a size; the others show once, few, many or a class for expanded clones.

>TRBJ2-1|.|TRBV3-1|many
CASSPGQGEQFF
TGTGCCAGCAGCCCAGGGCAGGGGGAGCAGTTCTTC
>TRBJ2-1|.|TRBV6-2/TRBV6-3|.
CASSDLAKPYNEQFF
TGTGCCAGCTCTGACTTAGCCAAACCTTACAATGAGCAGTTCTTC
>TRBJ2-7|TRBD2|TRBV10-3|few
CATRTSGMVEQYF
TGTGCCACGAGGACTAGCGGGATGGTCGAGCAGTACTTC
>TRBJ2-6|.|TRBV15|.
CATSPRGTGANVLTF
TGTGCCACCAGCCCCAGGGGAACTGGGGCCAACGTCCTGACTTTC
>TRBJ2-7|.|TRBV7-9|few
CASSLGAGDSYEQYF
TGTGCCAGCAGCTTAGGAGCAGGGGACTCCTACGAGCAGTACTTC
>TRBJ2-7|.|TRBV27|many
CASSPGRTYEQYF
TGTGCCAGCAGCCCGGGACGGACCTACGAGCAGTACTTC
>TRBJ2-7|TRBD2|TRBV29-1|.
CSVSDSGSGAWQYF
TGCAGCGTTTCTGATAGCGGGAGTGGGGCCTGGCAGTACTTC
>TRBJ2-5|.|TRBV3-1|few
CASSQRAADETQYF
TGTGCCAGCAGCCAAAGGGCCGCGGACGAGACCCAGTACTTC
>TRBJ2-3|TRBD2|TRBV20-1|few
CSASPLAGVVWTTDTQYF
TGCAGTGCTAGCCCACTAGCGGGAGTTGTTTGGACGACAGATACGCAGTATTTT
>TRBJ1-4|.|TRBV11-2|.
CASSLWSAGKNEKLFF
TGTGCCAGCAGCTTATGGTCGGCAGGGAAGAATGAAAAACTGTTTTTT
>TRBJ1-5|TRBD1|TRBV20-1|.
CSARAGTGAQPQHF
TGCAGTGCTAGAGCAGGGACAGGGGCACAGCCCCAGCATTTT
>TRBJ2-3|TRBD2|TRBV18|.
CASSPPGLAGEDTQYF
TGTGCCAGCTCACCCCCGGGACTAGCGGGGGAAGATACGCAGTATTTT
>TRBJ2-1|TRBD1|TRBV2|.
CASRGNRDRGSNEQFF
TGTGCCAGCAGAGGAAACCGGGACAGGGGATCGAATGAGCAGTTCTTC